The 4 T cell receptor beta chains below were found in one sample sequenced in a study of cytomegalovirus exposure and HLA in healthy donors. 60 Vbeta and 13 Jbeta primers were used in PCR. Here immunoSEQ multiplex PCR was the method, and the copy in TCRdb shows in-frame clones only, minus some. Here the sample spans 50,000 to 65,000 clones, more than 60% being singletons. Sequencing used PBMCs. The origin of the receptors is a woman aged 35 to 49 in good health and CMV-seropositive.

The CDR3 nucleotides read TGTGCCAGCAGTCCCCAAGCGGCGGGCTACGAGCAGTACTTC. Protein sequence: CASSPQAAGYEQYF. This chain connects TRBV27 to TRBJ2-7, with D perhaps TRBD2 (5 bases). CDR3 length: 14 amino acids. Trimming cost V 5 bases and J 3 bases, with 14 bases left between them. Germline V gives CDR1 MNHEY, CDR2 SMNVEV (reference sequence).

The V and J genes are TRBV4-1 and TRBJ1-2; TRBD1 agrees at 7 bases. The trim removed 0 bases at V and 7 bases at J, leaving 2 bases unmatched. The CDR3 spans 13 residues. Per germline, CDR1 MGHRA and CDR2 YSYEKL. The CDR3 coding sequence is TGCGCCAGCAGCCAAGAGGCAGGGGGTGGCTACACCTTC. It encodes CASSQEAGGGYTF.

This chain joins TRBV10-3 and TRBJ1-5; D is perhaps TRBD1 (5 bases). Germline assignment: CDR1 ENHRY and CDR2 SYGVKD. This CDR3 is built from 16 residues. The V and J ends lost 0 bases and 4 bases respectively, with 13 bases between them. CDR3 coding DNA: TGTGCCATCAGTGAGTCAGGCGGCAGGGTTAATCAGCCCCAGCATTTT. It codes for CAISESGGRVNQPQHF.

This chain's CDR3 is CASSPGQTSNQPQHF. The CDR3 DNA reads TGTGCCAGCAGCCCGGGACAGACCAGCAATCAGCCCCAGCATTTT. The chain couples TRBV5-8 to TRBJ1-5; TRBD1 agrees at 7 bases. The CDR3 is 15 amino acids. Germline CDR1 and CDR2: SGHTS and YDEGEE. V lost 4 bases to trimming and J lost 1 base; unmatched junction nucleotides: 5.